The TCR beta chain under discussion was sequenced for a study of blood T cells in healthy people across ages. Notes on the study in general: Fewer expanded clones and more diversity marked long-lived versus aged donors.

Samples had at least 6 million PBMCs isolated from them. Per sample, extraction of total RNA gave at least 5.5 micrograms in every case. Using a J-beta primer mix together with a sample-barcoded 5' primer, a second PCR was run for about 7 to 12 cycles. Using its own MiXCR run on the 5' RACE reads, TCRdb lists one record per CDR3 protein. In the table there are approximately 900,000 distinct CDR3 sequences, roughly 48% of which are singletons. Worth noting for this clonotype: Its antigen is unidentified.

The CDR3 extends over 15 amino acids. Germline CDR1 reads MNHEY; CDR2 reads SMNVEV (reference sequence). Sequencing was performed on blood. This chain joins TRBV27 and TRBJ2-1; TRBD1 agrees at 8 bases. The better agreement between TRBJ2-7 and the DNA end casts doubt on the J call. This TCR was recovered from a man younger than 40 in good health. CDR3 DNA sequence: TGTGCCAGCACTCGGAGTCTCAGGGGGCACTACGAGCAGTACTTC. Translation: CASTRSLRGHYEQYF.